These T cell receptor beta chains were read from a single sample in a study of blood T cell repertoires in COVID-19. Assay: immunoSEQ multiplex PCR; the TCRdb copy retains only in-frame clones and omits some. Altogether approximately 240,000 clones are present, around 80% being singletons, with the ten largest covering about 1.5%. Sequenced input: peripheral blood. The receptors originated from a middle-aged woman who had recovered from COVID-19. CDR3s include the opening cysteine and the closing phenylalanine or tryptophan. The order of the fields is D gene, V gene, J gene, clone size, CDR3 protein, CDR3 DNA. The D gene is left open where the match is weak. A row's size may be missing; if present it is once, few, many or a size class.

>TRBD1|TRBV9|TRBJ2-3|.
CASSVRTGDTTDTQYF
TGTGCCAGCAGCGTAAGGACAGGAGACACCACAGATACGCAGTATTTT
>TRBD1|TRBV5-1|TRBJ1-1|.
CASSLRQGSNTEAFF
TGCGCCAGCAGCTTAAGACAGGGGTCGAACACTGAAGCTTTCTTT
>TRBD2|TRBV4-3|TRBJ2-5|.
CASSQGRTSGVGETQYF
TGCGCCAGCAGCCAAGGGAGGACTAGCGGAGTGGGGGAGACCCAGTACTTC
>TRBD2|TRBV19|TRBJ2-7|.
CASRAGGTYEQYF
TGTGCCAGTAGAGCGGGGGGGACCTACGAGCAGTACTTC
>TRBD1|TRBV7-9|TRBJ1-1|.
CASSTGQGMNTEAFF
TGTGCCAGCAGCACAGGACAGGGGATGAACACTGAAGCTTTCTTT
>TRBD1|TRBV27|TRBJ2-7|.
CASSSAPTKRQGLVWEQYF
TGTGCCAGCAGTTCCGCCCCAACCAAGAGACAGGGGTTGGTGTGGGAGCAGTACTTC
>.|TRBV18|TRBJ1-2|.
CASSPGQRMWYTF
TGTGCCAGCTCACCTGGACAACGCATGTGGTACACCTTC
>TRBD1|TRBV19|TRBJ1-2|few
CASSRTGTEDYTF
TGTGCCAGTAGTCGGACAGGGACCGAGGACTACACCTTC
>.|TRBV2|TRBJ1-1|once
CASSDRIMNTEAFF
TGTGCCAGCAGTGACAGGATCATGAACACTGAAGCTTTCTTT
>.|TRBV5-1|TRBJ2-5|.
CASSGGVYTEQETQYF
TGCGCCAGCAGCGGTGGAGTGTATACGGAACAAGAGACCCAGTACTTC
>TRBD2|TRBV10-3|TRBJ2-1|.
CAISGGTSERSSYNEQFF
TGTGCCATCAGTGGAGGGACTAGCGAAAGGAGCTCCTACAATGAGCAGTTCTTC
>TRBD2|TRBV24-1|TRBJ2-2|.
CATSGATGTSGGNTGELFF
TGTGCCACCAGTGGTGCAACCGGGACTAGCGGGGGTAACACCGGGGAGCTGTTTTTT
>TRBD2|TRBV4-3|TRBJ2-7|.
CASSQGLAGHYEQYF
TGCGCCAGCAGCCAGGGACTAGCGGGGCACTACGAGCAGTACTTC
>.|TRBV6-5|TRBJ2-7|.
CASSYDDRTYEQYF
TGTGCCAGCAGTTACGACGACAGAACCTACGAGCAGTACTTC
>.|TRBV28|TRBJ1-1|.
CASSSIRDTNTEAFF
TGTGCCAGCAGTTCGATCCGGGACACTAACACTGAAGCTTTCTTT
>TRBD2|TRBV3-1/TRBV3-2|TRBJ2-3|.
CASSQGLTSGSDTQYF
TGTGCCAGCAGCCAAGGTTTGACTAGCGGTTCAGATACGCAGTATTTT